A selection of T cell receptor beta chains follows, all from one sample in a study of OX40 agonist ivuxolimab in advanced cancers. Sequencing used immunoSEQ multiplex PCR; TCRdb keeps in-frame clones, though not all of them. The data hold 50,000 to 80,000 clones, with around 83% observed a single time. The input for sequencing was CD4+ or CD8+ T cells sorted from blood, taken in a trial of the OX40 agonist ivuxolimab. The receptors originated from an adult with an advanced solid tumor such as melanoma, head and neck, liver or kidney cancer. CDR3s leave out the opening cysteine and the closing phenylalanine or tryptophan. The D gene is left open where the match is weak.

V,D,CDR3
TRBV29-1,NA,SVARSGTEAF
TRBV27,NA,ASRPILQAGELF
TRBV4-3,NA,ASSPNDARNAGYT
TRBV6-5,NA,ASSSPSLPDRSQY
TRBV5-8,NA,ASSLSTGVKPQH
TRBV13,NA,ASSSPHGTQY
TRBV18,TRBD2,ASSPPQGLAGSYEQY
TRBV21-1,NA,ASSKLREGLRNEQY
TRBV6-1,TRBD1,ATYRGNTGELF
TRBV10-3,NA,AISESIGIGYT
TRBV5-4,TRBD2,ASSLGAGGPWADTQY
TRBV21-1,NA,ASSKTRPGRRTRTQEQY
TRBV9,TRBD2,ASSPRAGGAAYNEQF
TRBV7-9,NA,ASSSPGLTYNEQF
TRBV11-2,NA,ASSLRGPSMVNEQF
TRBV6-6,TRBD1,ASSSHRGETQY
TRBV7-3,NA,ASSLGGTRELF
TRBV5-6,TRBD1,ASSLETGGNSGANVLT
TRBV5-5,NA,ASSIGQLHIQY
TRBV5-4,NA,ASSTTGSSGNTIY
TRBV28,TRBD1,ASRDSLNTIY
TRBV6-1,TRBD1,ASSENRGSSQQY
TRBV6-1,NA,ASSEAGRPGLYGYT
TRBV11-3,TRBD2,ASSHGLAGSSNNEQF
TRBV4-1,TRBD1,ASSPENRGNTEAF
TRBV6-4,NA,ASMGETQY
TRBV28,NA,ASSLLQHQGIYEQY
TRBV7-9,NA,ASSPTTDSGNTIY